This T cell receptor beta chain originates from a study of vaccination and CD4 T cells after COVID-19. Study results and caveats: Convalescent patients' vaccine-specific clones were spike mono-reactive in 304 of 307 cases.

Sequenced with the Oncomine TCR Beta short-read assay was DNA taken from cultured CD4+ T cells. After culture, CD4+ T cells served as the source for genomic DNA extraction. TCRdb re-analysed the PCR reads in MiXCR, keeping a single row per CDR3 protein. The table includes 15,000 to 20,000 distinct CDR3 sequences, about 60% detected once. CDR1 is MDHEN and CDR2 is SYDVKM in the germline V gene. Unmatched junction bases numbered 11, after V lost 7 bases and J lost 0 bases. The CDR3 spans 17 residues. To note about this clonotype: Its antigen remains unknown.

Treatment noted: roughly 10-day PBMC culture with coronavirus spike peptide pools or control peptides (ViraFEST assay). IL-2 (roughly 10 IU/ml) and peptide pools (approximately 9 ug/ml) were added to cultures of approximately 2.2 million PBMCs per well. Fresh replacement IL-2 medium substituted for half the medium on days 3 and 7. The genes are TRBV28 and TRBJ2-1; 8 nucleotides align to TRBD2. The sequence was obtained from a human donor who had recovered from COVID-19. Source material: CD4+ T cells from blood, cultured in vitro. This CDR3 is CASTSAGDRRSYNEQFF. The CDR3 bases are TGTGCCAGCACTTCAGCGGGAGACCGTCGCTCCTACAATGAGCAGTTCTTC.